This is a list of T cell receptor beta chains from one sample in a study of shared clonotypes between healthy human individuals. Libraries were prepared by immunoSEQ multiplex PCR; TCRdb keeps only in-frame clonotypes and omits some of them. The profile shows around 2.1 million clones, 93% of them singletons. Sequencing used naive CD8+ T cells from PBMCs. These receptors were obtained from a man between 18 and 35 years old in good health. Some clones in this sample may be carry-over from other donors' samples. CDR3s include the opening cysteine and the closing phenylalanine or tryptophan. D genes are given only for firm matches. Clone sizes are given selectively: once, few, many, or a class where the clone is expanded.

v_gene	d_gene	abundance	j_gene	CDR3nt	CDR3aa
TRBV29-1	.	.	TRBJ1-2	TGCAGCACCCGACAGGACGCGGGGTATGGCTACACCTTC	CSTRQDAGYGYTF
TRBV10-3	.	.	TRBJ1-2	TGTGCCATCAGTACAGGAATCTATGGCTACACCTTC	CAISTGIYGYTF
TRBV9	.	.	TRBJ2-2	TGTGCCAGCAGCGAGCCCGGGAACACCGGGGAGCTGTTTTTT	CASSEPGNTGELFF
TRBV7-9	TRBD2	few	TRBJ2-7	TGTGCCAGCAGCTTAGCAGGTAGCGGGAGCGGTCGGTACTTC	CASSLAGSGSGRYF
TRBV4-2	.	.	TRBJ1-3	TGTGCCAGCAGCCAAGAACAGGGACCTGCGGGCGGAAACACCATATATTTT	CASSQEQGPAGGNTIYF
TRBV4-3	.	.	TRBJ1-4	TGCGCCAGCAGCCAAGATACGTGGGAGCAGAATGAAAAACTGTTTTTT	CASSQDTWEQNEKLFF
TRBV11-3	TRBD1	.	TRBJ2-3	TGTGCCAGCAGCTTTACGACAGGGCCTCGGAAAGGGGTAAAGTATTTT	CASSFTTGPRKGVKYF
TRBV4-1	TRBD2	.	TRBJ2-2	TGCGCCAGCAGCCAGGCGGGACTAGCGGGAGGTTGGGAAGGCGGGGAGCTGTTTTTT	CASSQAGLAGGWEGGELFF
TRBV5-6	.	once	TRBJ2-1	TGTGCCAGCAGCTTCGGCCTCGGGTTTGAGCAGTTCTTC	CASSFGLGFEQFF
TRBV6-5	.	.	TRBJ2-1	TGTGCCAGCAGTTACGAGGGGGAGTCGCTCAATGAGCAGTTCTTC	CASSYEGESLNEQFF
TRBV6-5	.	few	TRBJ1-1	TGTGCCAGCAGTTTACAGGGACCCAACACTGAAGCTTTCTTT	CASSLQGPNTEAFF
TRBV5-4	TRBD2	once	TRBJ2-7	TGTGCCAGCAGCTTTCGGGAGGGTTGGGAGCAGTACTTC	CASSFREGWEQYF
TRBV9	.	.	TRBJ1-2	TGTGCCAGCAGCGTATTCGAGGGACATGGCTACACCTTC	CASSVFEGHGYTF
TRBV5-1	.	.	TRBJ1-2	TGCGCCAGCAGCAACCGTGGGGGAATAGAAGGCTACACCTTC	CASSNRGGIEGYTF
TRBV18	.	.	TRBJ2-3	TGTGCCAGCTCACCGGCTAGAGGGGCCGGCACAGATACGCAGTATTTT	CASSPARGAGTDTQYF
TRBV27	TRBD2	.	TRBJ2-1	TGTGCCAGCAGGTGGACTAGCGGACTATACAATGAGCAGTTCTTC	CASRWTSGLYNEQFF
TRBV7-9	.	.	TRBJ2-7	TGTGCCAGCAGCTTAGTGGGCCGATCCTACGAGCAGTACTTC	CASSLVGRSYEQYF
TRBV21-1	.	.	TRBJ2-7	TGTGCCAGCGTTTCGATTGCTTACTCCTACGAGCAGTACTTC	CASVSIAYSYEQYF
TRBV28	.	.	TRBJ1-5	TGTGCCAGCGTCACCGTTGGGGCAGGGAAGGGTCAGCCCCAGCATTTT	CASVTVGAGKGQPQHF
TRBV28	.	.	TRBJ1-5	TGTGCCAGCAGTTATCTCGGGGCGCGGAGCAATCAGCCCCAGCATTTT	CASSYLGARSNQPQHF
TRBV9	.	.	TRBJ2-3	TGTGCCAGCAGCCCCGGAGGGCGGGATACGCAGTATTTT	CASSPGGRDTQYF
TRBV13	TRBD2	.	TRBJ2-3	TGTGCCAGCAGCCTCGGGACTACCCGTAGCGCAGATACGCAGTATTTT	CASSLGTTRSADTQYF
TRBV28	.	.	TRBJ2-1	TGTGCCAGCAGTTTCGGGACCGCCGTCAATGAGCAGTTCTTC	CASSFGTAVNEQFF
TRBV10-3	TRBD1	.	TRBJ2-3	TGTGCCATCAGCGGAATTACCCGGGACAGGGGGTTAGATACGCAGTATTTT	CAISGITRDRGLDTQYF
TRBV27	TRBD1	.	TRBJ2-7	TGTGCCAGCAGTCCAATAGTCCCTTCTTCCTGGGGGGACAGGGTAATTCGGGGCTCCTACGAGCAGTACTTC	CASSPIVPSSWGDRVIRGSYEQYF
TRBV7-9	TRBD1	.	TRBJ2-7	TGTGCCAGCGGAATAACCGGGACAGGGACCGAGCAGTACTTC	CASGITGTGTEQYF
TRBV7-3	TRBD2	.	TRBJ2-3	TGTGCCAGCAGCGGGGAGGGCTCCGATCTCGATACGCAGTATTTT	CASSGEGSDLDTQYF
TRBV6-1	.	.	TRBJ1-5	TGTGCCAGCACCAGAATCCAGCCTAGCAATCAGCCCCAGCATTTT	CASTRIQPSNQPQHF
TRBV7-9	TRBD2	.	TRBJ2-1	TGTGCCAGCAGCCCCGAACTACTAGCGGGAGCTTTTAATGAGCAGTTCTTC	CASSPELLAGAFNEQFF
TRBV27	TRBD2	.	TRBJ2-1	TGTGCCAGCAGTTTAAGAGCGGGAGGAGCCGTGGTCTACAATGAGCAGTTCTTC	CASSLRAGGAVVYNEQFF
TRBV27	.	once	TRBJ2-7	TGTGCCAGCAGTTGGGGACTCGACTACGAGCAGTACTTC	CASSWGLDYEQYF
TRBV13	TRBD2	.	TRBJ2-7	TGTGCCAGCAGCCCCGGGACTAGATATTACGAGCAGTACTTC	CASSPGTRYYEQYF
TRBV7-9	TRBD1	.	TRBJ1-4	TGTGCCAGCAGCCCCCAAAGGGCCGGGACAGTGGAAAAACTGTTTTTT	CASSPQRAGTVEKLFF
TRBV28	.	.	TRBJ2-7	TGTGCCAGCAGTTTAGTCAACCGGGAGCAGTACTTC	CASSLVNREQYF
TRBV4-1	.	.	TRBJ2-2	TGCGCCAGCCTACTACGTGGAGGAGAGGGGGAGCTGTTTTTT	CASLLRGGEGELFF
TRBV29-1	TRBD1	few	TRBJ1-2	TGCAGCGTGGCAGGGGGCGCCTATGGCTACACCTTC	CSVAGGAYGYTF
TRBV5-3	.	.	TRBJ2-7	TGTGCCAGAAGCTTGGCCATTGGGGCCTCGGGTTACGAGCAGTACTTC	CARSLAIGASGYEQYF
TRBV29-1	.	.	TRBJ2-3	TGCAGCGTTGAAGATCGGTATACAGCAATCCCAGATACGCAGTATTTT	CSVEDRYTAIPDTQYF
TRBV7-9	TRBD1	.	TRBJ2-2	TGTGCCAGCACTTATTCAGGGGGCGCAAGTACCGGGGAGCTGTTTTTT	CASTYSGGASTGELFF
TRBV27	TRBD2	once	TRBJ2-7	TGTGCCAGCAGTTTAGTCGGGGTAGCGGGCAACTCCTACGAGCAGTACTTC	CASSLVGVAGNSYEQYF
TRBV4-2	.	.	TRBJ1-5	TGTGCCAGCAGCGATCGAGACCGGGGTATCAATCAGCCCCAGCATTTT	CASSDRDRGINQPQHF
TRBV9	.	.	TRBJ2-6	TGTGCCAGCAGCGTAGATACCCTAAGGTCCGGCGTCCTGACTTTC	CASSVDTLRSGVLTF
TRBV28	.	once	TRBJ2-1	TGTGCCAGCAGCCCTATTAGGGCCCATGAGCAGTTCTTC	CASSPIRAHEQFF
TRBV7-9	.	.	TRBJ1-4	TGTGCCAGCAGCACGACGGGTATTGCAACTAATGAAAAACTGTTTTTT	CASSTTGIATNEKLFF
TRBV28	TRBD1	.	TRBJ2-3	TGTGCCAGCAGCCTGACAGGGGAGACAGATACGCAGTATTTT	CASSLTGETDTQYF
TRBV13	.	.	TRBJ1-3	TGTGCCAGCAGCTCAGCCACAGGTGTGCTATCTGGAAACACCATATATTTT	CASSSATGVLSGNTIYF